Sequencing of this TCR beta chain was carried out in a study of cytomegalovirus exposure and HLA in healthy donors. Regarding the study as a whole: Common viral pathogens seemed, in a later analysis, to connect with several of the most significant clusters. Altogether, 150 to 200 TCR beta chains were recorded as cytomegalovirus-associated.

On this clone: Its cognate antigen is unknown.

From germline, CDR1 is SQVTM and CDR2 ANQGSEA. V was pared by 7 bases and J by 2 bases, with 7 bases of the junction left unmatched. The CDR3 contains 14 residues. PCR was performed using 60 Vbeta and 13 Jbeta primers. Some clones are missing from TCRdb's copy, which holds only in-frame ones; the method was immunoSEQ multiplex PCR. The sample has approximately 100,000 clones; the top ten hold 0.59%. The TCR originated in a man aged 45 to 65 in good health and CMV-seronegative. The sample consisted of PBMCs. This chain joins TRBV29-1 and TRBJ2-3; 9 bases line up with TRBD2. The chain's CDR3 is CSGRLAGYTDTQYF. Here the CDR3 DNA reads TGCAGCGGGCGGCTAGCGGGATACACAGATACGCAGTATTTT.